Included here is one TCR beta chain sequence, with context. Clinical history as reported by participants underpinned cohort assignment. Two negative PCRs, clearance, or symptom resolution had been documented for recovered Cohort 3 donors. Assay: immunoSEQ multiplex PCR; the TCRdb copy retains only in-frame clones and omits some. The sample carries about 260,000 clones, approximately 85% recorded once. This sample stems from a study of blood T cell repertoires in COVID-19. Study-level background: Sites in the United States, Italy and Spain provided acute and convalescent COVID-19 samples.

CDR1 SGDLS and CDR2 YYNGEE come from the germline V gene. V was clipped by 0 bases and J by 5 bases, with 10 bases between them. The CDR3 spans 14 residues. This TCR derives from a woman aged 45-65 years who had recovered from COVID-19. The sequencing input was PBMCs or T cells enriched from blood (not recorded which). This chain connects TRBV9 to TRBJ2-3; D is perhaps TRBD2 (6 bases). CDR3 amino acids: CASSVATGVDTQYF. The CDR3 region has the DNA TGTGCCAGCAGCGTAGCTACGGGGGTAGATACGCAGTATTTT.